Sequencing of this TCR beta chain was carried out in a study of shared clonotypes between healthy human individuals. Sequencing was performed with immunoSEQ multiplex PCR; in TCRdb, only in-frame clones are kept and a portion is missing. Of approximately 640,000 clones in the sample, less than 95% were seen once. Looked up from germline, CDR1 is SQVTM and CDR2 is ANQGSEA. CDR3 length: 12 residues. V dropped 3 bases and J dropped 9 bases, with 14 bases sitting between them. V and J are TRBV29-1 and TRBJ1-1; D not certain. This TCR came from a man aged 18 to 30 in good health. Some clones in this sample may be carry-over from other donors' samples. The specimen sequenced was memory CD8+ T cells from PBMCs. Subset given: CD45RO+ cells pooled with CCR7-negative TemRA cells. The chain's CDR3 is CSVDWETKQAFF. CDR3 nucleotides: TGCAGCGTTGATTGGGAGACTAAACAAGCTTTCTTT.